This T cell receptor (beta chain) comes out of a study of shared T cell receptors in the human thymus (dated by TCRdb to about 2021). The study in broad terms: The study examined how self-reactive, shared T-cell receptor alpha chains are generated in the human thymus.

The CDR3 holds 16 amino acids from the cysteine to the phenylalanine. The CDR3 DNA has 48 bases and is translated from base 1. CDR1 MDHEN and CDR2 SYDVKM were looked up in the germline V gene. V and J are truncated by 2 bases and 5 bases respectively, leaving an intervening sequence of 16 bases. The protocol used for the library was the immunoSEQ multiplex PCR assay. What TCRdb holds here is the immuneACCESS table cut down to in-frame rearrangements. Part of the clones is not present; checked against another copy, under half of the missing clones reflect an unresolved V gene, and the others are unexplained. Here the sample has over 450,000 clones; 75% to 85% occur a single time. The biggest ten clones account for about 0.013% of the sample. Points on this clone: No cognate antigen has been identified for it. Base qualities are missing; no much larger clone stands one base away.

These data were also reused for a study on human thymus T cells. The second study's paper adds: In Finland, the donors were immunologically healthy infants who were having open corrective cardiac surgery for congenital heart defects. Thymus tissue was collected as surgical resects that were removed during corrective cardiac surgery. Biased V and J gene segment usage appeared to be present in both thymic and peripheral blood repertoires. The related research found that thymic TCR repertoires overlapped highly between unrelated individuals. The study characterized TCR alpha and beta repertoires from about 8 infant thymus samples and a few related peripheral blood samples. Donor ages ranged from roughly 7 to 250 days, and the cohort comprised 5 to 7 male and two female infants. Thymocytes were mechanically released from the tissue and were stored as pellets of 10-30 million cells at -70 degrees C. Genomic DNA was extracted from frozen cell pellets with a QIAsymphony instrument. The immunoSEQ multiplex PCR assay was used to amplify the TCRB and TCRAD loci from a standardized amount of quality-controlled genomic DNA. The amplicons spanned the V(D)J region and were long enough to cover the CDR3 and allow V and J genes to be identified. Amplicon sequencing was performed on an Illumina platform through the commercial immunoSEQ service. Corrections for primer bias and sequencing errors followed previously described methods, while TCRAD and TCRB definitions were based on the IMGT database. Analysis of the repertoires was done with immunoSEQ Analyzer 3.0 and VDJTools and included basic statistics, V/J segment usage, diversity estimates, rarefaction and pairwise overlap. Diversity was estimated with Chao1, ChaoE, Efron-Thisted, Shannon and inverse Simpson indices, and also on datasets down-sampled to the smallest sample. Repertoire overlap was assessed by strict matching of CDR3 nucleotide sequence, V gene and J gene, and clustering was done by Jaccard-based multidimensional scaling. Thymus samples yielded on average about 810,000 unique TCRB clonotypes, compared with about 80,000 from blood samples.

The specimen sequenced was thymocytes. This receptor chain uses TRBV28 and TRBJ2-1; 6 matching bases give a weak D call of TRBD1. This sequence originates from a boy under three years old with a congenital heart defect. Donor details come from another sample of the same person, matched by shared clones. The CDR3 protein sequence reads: CASSLVGQLYNNEQFF. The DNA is TGTGCCAGCAGTTTAGTGGGACAACTGTATAACAATGAGCAGTTCTTC.